A selection of T cell receptor beta chains follows, all from one sample in a study of T-cell reconstitution after alpha-beta-depleted transplantation in children. TCRdb passed the PCR reads through MiXCR, listing each CDR3 protein once. The table has roughly 220,000 distinct CDR3 sequences, approximately 9.7% seen once. The sample in question was PBMCs from the stem cell graft donor, obtained from the stem cell graft. The receptors derive from a human donor who donated a stem cell graft to a child with SCID. CDR3s include the opening cysteine and the closing phenylalanine or tryptophan. Each record gives: V gene, clone size, J gene, D gene, CDR3 DNA, CDR3 protein. The D gene is left open where the match is weak. Some rows mark clone size as missing; the rest say once, few, many or name a class of expanded clone.

>TRBV5-1|many|TRBJ2-5|NA
TGCGCCAGCAGCTCCCTGGCGGGCCAAGAGACCCAGTACTTC
CASSSLAGQETQYF
>TRBV24-1|NA|TRBJ2-6|NA
TGTGCCACCAGTGACTCGAGCTCTGGGGCCAACGTCCTGACTTTC
CATSDSSSGANVLTF
>TRBV10-3|NA|TRBJ2-1|TRBD1
TGTGCCATCAGTGCCGGGGACAGGGTATACAATGAGCAGTTCTTC
CAISAGDRVYNEQFF
>TRBV21-1|many|TRBJ2-3|NA
TGTGCCAGCAGCAATAAACGGGGACTAGCGTCCACAGATACGCAGTATTTT
CASSNKRGLASTDTQYF
>TRBV11-2|NA|TRBJ2-5|TRBD1
TGTGCCAGCAGCTTAGATTTCGGGAGTGACAGGGGGTTGAGAGAGACCCAGTACTTC
CASSLDFGSDRGLRETQYF
>TRBV5-1|many|TRBJ2-3|TRBD1
TGCGCCAGCAGCACCCGGACAGGAGACACAGATACGCAGTATTTT
CASSTRTGDTDTQYF
>TRBV4-2|many|TRBJ2-3|TRBD2
TGTGCCAGCAGCCAGTTGGGACTAGCGGGGGGAAGCACAGATACGCAGTATTTT
CASSQLGLAGGSTDTQYF
>TRBV20-1|many|TRBJ2-1|NA
TGCAGTGCTATCCGCAGCTCCTACAATGAGCAGTTCTTC
CSAIRSSYNEQFF
>TRBV5-1|many|TRBJ1-1|TRBD1
TGCGCCAGCAGCTTGGGAGGGGGCCTCACTGAAGCTTTCTTT
CASSLGGGLTEAFF
>TRBV3-1|many|TRBJ1-4|NA
TGTGCCAGCAGCCAAGAGGGGACATGGAATGAAAAACTGTTTTTT
CASSQEGTWNEKLFF
>TRBV5-1|few|TRBJ1-1|TRBD1
TGCGCCAGCAGCTCTACGGGGACAGGGCGCGCTTTCTTT
CASSSTGTGRAFF
>TRBV7-2|many|TRBJ1-1|TRBD1
TGTGCCAGCAGCTTATCGACAGGGATCACCCTCACTGAAGCTTTCTTT
CASSLSTGITLTEAFF
>TRBV6-2/TRBV6-3|many|TRBJ1-5|TRBD1
TGTGCCAGCCTATCCGGGGGGGACAGGGCATATCAGCCCCAGCATTTT
CASLSGGDRAYQPQHF
>TRBV20-1|many|TRBJ2-5|TRBD1
TGCAGTGCTAGCCGGGACAGGGTAGAGACCCAGTACTTC
CSASRDRVETQYF
>TRBV5-1|many|TRBJ1-2|NA
TGCGCCAGCAGCTTGGGCCCTGTCAGGGACTATGGCTACACCTTC
CASSLGPVRDYGYTF
>TRBV20-1|many|TRBJ1-2|NA
TGCAGTGCTAGTCCGACAGTTGGCTATGGCTACACCTTC
CSASPTVGYGYTF
>TRBV6-1|many|TRBJ1-2|NA
TGTGCCAGCAGTGAAGCAGAGAGGCCTAACTATGGCTACACCTTC
CASSEAERPNYGYTF
>TRBV3-1|many|TRBJ1-2|TRBD1
TGTGCCAGCAGCCCCAGGGACAGGGAAGCGGATGGCTACACCTTC
CASSPRDREADGYTF
>TRBV9|many|TRBJ1-1|NA
TGTGCCAGCAGCGTAGATGGCAGGAACACTGAAGCTTTCTTT
CASSVDGRNTEAFF
>TRBV7-2|many|TRBJ1-2|NA
TGTGCCAGCAGCTTAGCGCACGGGTTCTATGGCTACACCTTC
CASSLAHGFYGYTF
>TRBV4-3|NA|TRBJ1-2|NA
TGCGCCAGCAGCCAAGGAGGGAGCGGCTACACCTTC
CASSQGGSGYTF
>TRBV4-1|NA|TRBJ2-1|NA
TGCGCCAGCAGCCAAGGACCAGGGGGGTCCTACAATGAGCAGTTCTTC
CASSQGPGGSYNEQFF
>TRBV6-1|many|TRBJ1-1|NA
TGTGCCAGCAGTGAAGTCGTCGGTTCCAGGGGCCCGAACACTGAAGCTTTCTTT
CASSEVVGSRGPNTEAFF
>TRBV18|NA|TRBJ1-1|TRBD1
TGTGCCAGCTCACCGTTTGGACAGGGGATGGCTGAAGCTTTCTTT
CASSPFGQGMAEAFF
>TRBV5-8|many|TRBJ2-2|NA
TGTGCCAGCAGCCGGGGCCTACGAGACACCGGGGAGCTGTTTTTT
CASSRGLRDTGELFF
>TRBV10-2|many|TRBJ2-7|TRBD2
TGCGCCACGGGAGGCGAGCAGTACTTC
CATGGEQYF
>TRBV7-9|many|TRBJ2-1|NA
TGTGCCAGCAGCCCAAATTCCCGTGGACCCTCGACAGGGTTCTTC
CASSPNSRGPSTGFF
>TRBV21-1|many|TRBJ1-1|NA
TGTGCCAGCAGCTTCCCCCTGACCAGGCCCCCCAACCTGAACACTGAAGCTTTCTTT
CASSFPLTRPPNLNTEAFF
>TRBV9|many|TRBJ1-1|NA
TGTGCCAGCAGCGTAGTGGGGGGGAACACTGAAGCTTTCTTT
CASSVVGGNTEAFF
>TRBV7-8|many|TRBJ1-1|NA
TGTGCCAGCAGCTTACTCTGGGGGGCAGGCACTGAAGCTTTCTTT
CASSLLWGAGTEAFF
>TRBV18|once|TRBJ2-7|NA
TGTGCCAGCTCACCTTGGGCAAACTCCTACGAGCAGTACTTC
CASSPWANSYEQYF
>TRBV21-1|many|TRBJ2-3|NA
TGTGCCAGCAGCGCGGGACTAGCGGCGCGAGATACGCAGTATTTT
CASSAGLAARDTQYF
>TRBV11-2|many|TRBJ1-6|NA
TGTGCCAGCAGCTCGTGGGTGGGACGGACCTCACCCCTCCACTTT
CASSSWVGRTSPLHF
>TRBV7-9|many|TRBJ2-4|TRBD1
TGTGCCAGCAGCCACCGGGACAGGGCGAACATTCAGTACTTC
CASSHRDRANIQYF
>TRBV11-3|many|TRBJ2-1|TRBD1
TGTGCCAGCAGCTTCGGGACAGGGGACTACAATGAGCAGTTCTTC
CASSFGTGDYNEQFF
>TRBV3-1|NA|TRBJ1-1|NA
TGTGCCAGCAGCCAAGGGGTCGAAGCTTTCTTT
CASSQGVEAFF